This TCR beta chain is from a study of lung T cells in sarcoidosis with Löfgren's syndrome. Across the whole study: Löfgren's syndrome patients were the main repertoire analysis focus. The study, taken as a whole, reports: In alpha-beta pairs, TRAV12-1 favored TRBV2, and their CDR3s were homologous. Multiple Löfgren's syndrome patients reportedly shared TRAV12-1 and TRBV2 CDR3 motifs.

From the reads, TCRdb called clonotypes with MiXCR, one entry per CDR3 protein. The sample carries approximately 20,000 distinct CDR3 sequences, about 20% recorded once. This CDR3 contains 13 residues. In germline, CDR1 is SEHNR, CDR2 FQNEAQ (reference sequence). As for this clonotype: What it recognizes is unknown. The CDR3 does not end in the conserved phenylalanine or tryptophan, so this is likely a read error.

This chain uses TRBV7-9 with TRBJ1-1; D is uncertain. This clonotype was sampled from a human donor with sarcoidosis (Löfgren's syndrome or another form), or a control subject (not recorded which). Sequenced: CD4+ T cells from PBMCs. The CDR3, as DNA: TGTGCCAGCGGCTTGACTTGGAACACTGAAGCTTTCCTT. Translated, it gives CASGLTWNTEAFL.